This is a list of T cell receptor beta chains from one sample in a study of T-cell reconstitution after alpha-beta-depleted transplantation in children. TCRdb used MiXCR to reprocess the PCR reads, holding one entry per CDR3 protein. The sample lists 200,000 to 250,000 distinct CDR3 sequences; about 26% were seen once. The sample here was PBMCs, taken before TCRalphabeta/CD19-depleted stem cell transplant. These receptors were taken from a girl aged 2 to 10 with Fanconi anemia, due to receive a stem cell transplant. The CDR3 runs from the conserved cysteine through the conserved F or W. D genes are given only for firm matches. Clone sizes are given selectively: once, few, many, or a class where the clone is expanded.

j_gene | abundance | v_gene | d_gene | CDR3nt | CDR3aa
TRBJ1-5 | many | TRBV20-1 | . | TGCAGTGCTAGTAATACTCAGCCCCAGCATTTT | CSASNTQPQHF
TRBJ2-1 | many | TRBV4-2 | . | TGTGCCAGCAGCCAGGACAAGTTAGTTGAGCAGTTCTTC | CASSQDKLVEQFF
TRBJ2-2 | few | TRBV7-3 | . | TGTGCCAGCAGCTTAACGGGACAGAACACCGGGGAGCTGTTTTTT | CASSLTGQNTGELFF
TRBJ2-7 | many | TRBV20-1 | . | TGCAGTGCTAGAGACCTCTGGCCAGCCGGGGTAGGATTC | CSARDLWPAGVGF
TRBJ2-3 | few | TRBV7-3 | . | TGTGCCAGCAGCTTAGGGAGGGGCACAGGGTATAAGGATACGCAGTATTTT | CASSLGRGTGYKDTQYF
TRBJ2-7 | few | TRBV7-6 | . | TGTGCCAGCAGCTTAGGGGGTGGCGGTACCTACGAGCAGTACTTC | CASSLGGGGTYEQYF
TRBJ2-1 | many | TRBV27 | TRBD1 | TGTGCCAGCAGTTTGCAGACAGGGGGGTATGAGCAGTTCTTC | CASSLQTGGYEQFF
TRBJ2-5 | many | TRBV29-1 | . | TGCAGCGTTCAGGGCGCCATGGGCCAAGAGACCCAGTACTTC | CSVQGAMGQETQYF
TRBJ2-3 | many | TRBV7-2 | . | TGTGCCAGCAGCTCAAGGGGGGGGCAGGGTACAGATACGCAGTATTTT | CASSSRGGQGTDTQYF
TRBJ1-5 | few | TRBV7-7 | . | TGTGCCGGAGCCGGGCCAAACCTTAATAGCAATCAGCCCCAGCATTTT | CAGAGPNLNSNQPQHF
TRBJ1-1 | . | TRBV7-9 | TRBD1 | TGTGCCAGCAGCACAGGGGGCGCAGCTTTCTTT | CASSTGGAAFF
TRBJ2-7 | . | TRBV7-2 | . | TGTGCCAGCAGCCGTCGGGAAACGGCCTACGAGCAGTACTTC | CASSRRETAYEQYF
TRBJ2-5 | . | TRBV20-1 | . | TGCAGTGCTACCGATAATACATACCAAGAGACCCAGTACTTC | CSATDNTYQETQYF
TRBJ2-1 | . | TRBV28 | TRBD2 | TGTGCCAGCAGCTTAGGACTCGGGACTAGCGGGGACAATGAGCAGTTCTTC | CASSLGLGTSGDNEQFF
TRBJ2-3 | few | TRBV5-4 | TRBD2 | TGTGCCAGCAGCACCAGCGGGGGGTACACAGATACGCAGTATTTT | CASSTSGGYTDTQYF
TRBJ1-1 | many | TRBV29-1 | . | TGCAGCGTTGGTGGGACGGAGAACACTGAAGCTTTCTTT | CSVGGTENTEAFF
TRBJ2-1 | . | TRBV23-1 | TRBD1 | TGCGCCAGCAGTCAAGCTCATCGGACAGGTTCCTACAATGAGCAGTTCTTC | CASSQAHRTGSYNEQFF
TRBJ2-5 | many | TRBV24-1 | TRBD1 | TGTGCCACCCGCGACAGGGGGGTAGAGACCCAGTACTTC | CATRDRGVETQYF
TRBJ2-7 | few | TRBV5-1 | . | TGCGCCAGCAGCTCAAACCGTCCGACGGCCGCCTACGAGCAGTACTTC | CASSSNRPTAAYEQYF
TRBJ1-2 | . | TRBV28 | TRBD1 | TGTGCCAGCAGTTTGGCCGACAGGGCCTATGGCTACACCTTC | CASSLADRAYGYTF
TRBJ2-1 | many | TRBV12-3/TRBV12-4 | . | TGTGCCAGCAGTCGCGTTGGGGGGGCGGGGGAGCAGTTCTTC | CASSRVGGAGEQFF
TRBJ2-3 | many | TRBV20-1 | TRBD2 | TGCAGTGCTGTACGACCCGGCGGGAGAACAGATACGCAGTATTTT | CSAVRPGGRTDTQYF
TRBJ2-5 | few | TRBV5-1 | . | TGCGCCAGCAGCTTGGTACGGAGCCAAGAGACCCAGTACTTC | CASSLVRSQETQYF
TRBJ1-5 | . | TRBV6-2/TRBV6-3 | . | TGTGCCAGCAGCAATACCCGGGGTCAGCCCCAGCATTTT | CASSNTRGQPQHF
TRBJ2-7 | . | TRBV20-1 | . | TGCAGTGCCCAAGCCGGGACCGACTCCTACGAGCAGTACTTC | CSAQAGTDSYEQYF
TRBJ2-2 | many | TRBV6-2/TRBV6-3 | . | TGTGCCAGCAGTTACATGGACACCGGGGAGCTGTTTTTT | CASSYMDTGELFF
TRBJ2-1 | . | TRBV20-1 | TRBD2 | TGCAGTGCCCTAGCGGGGGCACGTGAGCAGTTCTTC | CSALAGAREQFF
TRBJ2-1 | few | TRBV28 | . | TGTGCCAGCAGGTCGGTCCTACTAGCTTACAATGAGCAGTTCTTC | CASRSVLLAYNEQFF
TRBJ2-3 | few | TRBV7-2 | . | TGTGCCAGCAGCTTAGGAATCGGGACCTTAAAAGATACGCAGTATTTT | CASSLGIGTLKDTQYF
TRBJ1-2 | few | TRBV28 | . | TGTGCCAGCAGTTTGGATGCGTATAGCTATGGCTACACCTTC | CASSLDAYSYGYTF
TRBJ2-3 | . | TRBV2 | TRBD2 | TGTGCCAGCACCGGGGGGAACCTCCCAGATACGCAGTATTTT | CASTGGNLPDTQYF
TRBJ2-7 | few | TRBV29-1 | TRBD1 | TGCAGCGCCCAGGGGGCAACTTACGAGCAGTACTTC | CSAQGATYEQYF
TRBJ2-7 | . | TRBV20-1 | . | TGCAGTGCTAGTAGGGCAGTCTACGAGCAGTACTTC | CSASRAVYEQYF
TRBJ1-6 | . | TRBV28 | . | TGTGCCAGCAGTTTGCCAGAGAAATCACCCCTCCACTTT | CASSLPEKSPLHF
TRBJ2-3 | many | TRBV20-1 | TRBD2 | TGCAGTGCGCCCGGACTAGTGACAGATACGCAGTATTTT | CSAPGLVTDTQYF
TRBJ2-7 | many | TRBV12-3/TRBV12-4 | . | TGTGCCAGCAGTTTCCGAGGACTCCTGGCTTTC | CASSFRGLLAF
TRBJ2-1 | . | TRBV11-2 | . | TGTGCCAGCAGGAGAGTGTCAGTAAGCGCCCGTTTCCAGTTCTTC | CASRRVSVSARFQFF
TRBJ2-1 | many | TRBV5-6 | . | TGTGCCAGCAGCTTCCACCGACAGAACAATGAGCAGTTCTTC | CASSFHRQNNEQFF
TRBJ2-7 | . | TRBV20-1 | . | TGCAGTGCTAGTAGACTAGTCACCTACGAGCAGTACTTC | CSASRLVTYEQYF
TRBJ2-1 | many | TRBV11-1 | TRBD2 | TGTGCCAGCAGCTGGGGACTAGCGGGACTCGAGAGGACCTTTTACAATGAGCAGTTCTTC | CASSWGLAGLERTFYNEQFF
TRBJ2-7 | . | TRBV20-1 | TRBD1 | TGCAGTGCGCCCCCTTGGACAGGGGTAGGCTACGAGCAGTACTTC | CSAPPWTGVGYEQYF
TRBJ2-7 | . | TRBV20-1 | . | TGCAGTGCTAGAGATACCAGGATCTCCTACGAGCAGTACTTC | CSARDTRISYEQYF
TRBJ2-7 | few | TRBV5-1 | TRBD2 | TGCGCCAGCAGCGGGTCAACTAGCGGGAGGGCCTCCTACGAGCAGTACTTC | CASSGSTSGRASYEQYF
TRBJ2-5 | . | TRBV6-1 | TRBD1 | TGTGCCAGCGGGACAGGGGGCCTGGAGACCCAGTACTTC | CASGTGGLETQYF
TRBJ2-1 | . | TRBV6-1 | TRBD2 | TGTGCCAGCAGAGGTAGCGGGAGAGGTAACAATGAGCAGTTCTTC | CASRGSGRGNNEQFF
TRBJ2-1 | many | TRBV10-2 | . | TGCGCCACCGGACGGACCTACAATGAGCAGTTCTTC | CATGRTYNEQFF